The source of this T cell receptor (beta chain) is a study of early T cells in non-severe SARS-CoV-2 infection. Study background: The sequenced material was bulk RNA from unsorted whole blood, and its chains were unpaired.

This clonotype was counted many times. What it binds is not known. Findings and limits, study-wide: Database matching using VDJdb favored anti-spike CD8 responses, with private and CD4 specificities left missing.

Tagging with unique molecular identifiers was applied to individual cDNA molecules. MiXCR was run by TCRdb on the 5' RACE reads, yielding one entry per CDR3 protein. This table holds around 44,000 distinct CDR3 sequences, around 9.1% found once. The sequence was obtained from an adult who was a healthcare worker with PCR-confirmed SARS-CoV-2 infection or an uninfected control (not recorded which). Sequencing was performed on whole blood.

The CDR3 sequence: CASSTGDRGTEAFF. CDR3 DNA: TGCGCCAGCAGCACGGGAGACAGGGGAACTGAAGCTTTCTTT. The rearrangement uses TRBV5-1 and TRBJ1-1, with 8 positions matching TRBD1. The CDR3 totals 14 residues. Trimming took 4 bases from V and 5 from J; bases not matched to a gene: 7. The germline CDR1 and CDR2 sequences are SGHRS and YFSETQ.